The next 27 T cell receptor beta chains were all read from a single sample in a study of shared clonotypes between healthy human individuals. Clones were read by immunoSEQ multiplex PCR, and TCRdb kept only the in-frame ones, dropping some. This sample has about 180,000 clones, with around 93% found just once. Sequenced sample: naive CD4+ T cells sorted from blood. Indicated subset: CD45RA+ positively selected. All receptors come from a woman in her 30s in good health.

The chain links TRBV11-1 to TRBJ1-1; TRBD1 aligns across 8 bases. CDR3 length: 14 residues. The V gene's germline CDR1 is SGHAT and CDR2 FQDESV (reference sequence). After removal of 1 base from V and 4 bases from J, the junction contained 2 bases not matched to a gene. In nucleotides, the CDR3 is TGTGCCAGCAGCTTAGGGACAGGGAGCACTGAAGCTTTCTTT. Residues: CASSLGTGSTEAFF.

V gene TRBV28 combines with J gene TRBJ2-1; 7 nucleotides align to TRBD2. The trim removed 2 bases at V and 4 bases at J, leaving 11 bases unmatched. Germline CDR1 MDHEN, CDR2 SYDVKM. There are 17 residues in the CDR3. The CDR3 sequence is CASSLGRRLAEYNEQFF. CDR3 coding DNA: TGTGCCAGCAGTTTAGGCCGGAGGCTAGCGGAGTACAATGAGCAGTTCTTC.

The chain joins TRBV7-2 to TRBJ1-1, with TRBD1 as a possible D gene (5 bases). Germline V CDR1 and CDR2: SGHTA, FQGNSA. V was cut by 1 base and J by 8 bases, with 11 bases left in between. This CDR3 comprises 13 residues. This CDR3 reads CASSLGLNREAFF. CDR3 coding DNA: TGTGCCAGCAGCTTAGGGTTAAACAGGGAAGCTTTCTTT.

This chain links TRBV25-1 with TRBJ1-1, with 12 positions matching TRBD1. The trim removed 2 bases at V and 4 bases at J, leaving 5 bases unmatched. CDR1 is MGHDK, CDR2 SYGVNS, per germline. This CDR3 is built from 16 residues. The CDR3 protein is CASSEIWGQGATEAFF. The CDR3 DNA reads as TGTGCCAGCAGTGAAATCTGGGGACAGGGGGCCACTGAAGCTTTCTTT.

The J gene is TRBJ2-7, the V gene TRBV5-2; the table's D gene call, TRBD2, was not cross checked with the DNA. TRBV5-2 is an annotated pseudogene. CDR3 length: 19 residues. This CDR3 reads CASSQPLRGLAGGTYEQYF. In DNA, the CDR3 is TGTGCCAGCAGCCAACCACTCCGGGGACTAGCGGGTGGGACCTACGAGCAGTACTTC.

The CDR3 bases are TGTGCCAGCATGGTGACAGTGAACACTGAAGCTTTCTTT. Translating gives CASMVTVNTEAFF. This sequence joins TRBV2 and TRBJ1-1, with D possibly matching TRBD1 (5 bases). Germline CDR1 and CDR2: SNHLY and FYNNEI. V dropped 7 bases and J dropped 0 bases, with 9 bases sitting between them. The length of the CDR3 is 13 residues.

The chain uses TRBV4-1 and TRBJ2-7; TRBD1 agrees at 10 bases. V lost 4 bases, J lost 6 bases, and 12 bases stayed unmatched. The CDR3 spans 16 residues. Germline CDR1 reads MGHRA; CDR2 reads YSYEKL. The CDR3 loop is CASSRAGTGVVSEQYF. The CDR3 DNA follows: TGCGCCAGCAGCCGCGCCGGGACAGGGGTTGTAAGCGAGCAGTACTTC.

V gene TRBV7-9 combines with J gene TRBJ2-7; D gene ambiguous. From germline, CDR1 is SEHNR and CDR2 FQNEAQ (reference sequence). The CDR3 has 10 amino acids. The germline V and J ends were trimmed by 5 bases and 7 bases, with 6 bases remaining between them. This chain's CDR3 is CASSGREQYF. CDR3 in DNA: TGTGCCAGCAGCGGAAGGGAGCAGTACTTC.

CDR3 sequence reads: CASKDYLSSYNEQFF. The CDR3 DNA follows: TGCGCCAGCAAGGACTACCTCAGCTCCTACAATGAGCAGTTCTTC. The chain couples TRBV5-1 to TRBJ2-1, with D maybe TRBD2 (6 bases). Germline CDR1 is SGHRS and CDR2 is YFSETQ. CDR3 length: 15 amino acids. Trimming shortened V by 6 bases and J by 0 bases, and 13 bases separated the two germline ends.

V and J are TRBV4-1 and TRBJ2-7; 12 bases agree with TRBD2. V shed 4 bases, J shed 1 base, and the junction held 17 bases outside the gene matches. The CDR3 covers 20 residues. Germline lookup yields CDR1 MGHRA and CDR2 YSYEKL. DNA for the CDR3: TGCGCCAGCAGCCGAAAGATGGGGGCTAGCGGGAGGGGAGAGTCCTACGAGCAGTACTTC. Its protein is CASSRKMGASGRGESYEQYF.

CDR3 sequence: CASSRGHAEAFF. In nucleotides, the CDR3 is TGTGCCAGCTCAAGGGGGCACGCTGAAGCTTTCTTT. The chain combines TRBV18 with TRBJ1-1, with 7 nucleotides matching TRBD1. J lost 6 bases, V lost 5 bases, and 3 bases had no gene match. The CDR3 extends over 12 amino acids. Germline CDR1 KGHSH, CDR2 LQKENI.

The V gene is TRBV4-1, the J gene TRBJ2-7; 9 bases line up with TRBD1. J was trimmed by 2 bases and V by 2 bases; bases with no gene match: 1. This CDR3 has 14 amino acids. Germline assignment: CDR1 MGHRA and CDR2 YSYEKL. The DNA for the CDR3 is TGCGCCAGCAGCCAAACAGGGGGCACCTACGAGCAGTACTTC. Its protein is CASSQTGGTYEQYF.

The chain links TRBV5-1 to TRBJ2-5, with TRBD2 as a possible D gene (6 bases). This CDR3 is 13 amino acids long. CDR1 is SGHRS, CDR2 YFSETQ, per germline. Trimming removed 5 bases at V and 5 bases at J, with 13 bases between. The CDR3, as DNA: TGCGCCAGCAGATCGGGACTGGCGGAGACCCAGTACTTC. Amino acid sequence: CASRSGLAETQYF.

V is TRBV18 and J is TRBJ2-5; the D call may be TRBD1 or TRBD2 (5 bases each). The length of the CDR3 is 14 residues. V shed 6 bases and J shed 3 bases, with 14 bases lying between them. Germline CDR1 reads KGHSH; CDR2 reads LQKENI. The CDR3 region has the DNA TGTGCCAGCTCCCAGAGGGGAGCGGAAGAGACCCAGTACTTC. The encoded protein is CASSQRGAEETQYF.

V is TRBV2 and J is TRBJ2-3; no firm D call. CDR3 length: 13 amino acids. Germline CDR1 reads SNHLY; CDR2 reads FYNNEI. V lost 6 bases and J 0 bases, leaving 7 bases between the germline ends. CDR3 sequence (DNA): TGTGCCAGCAGCGCCTCTAGCACAGATACGCAGTATTTT. This codes for CASSASSTDTQYF.

V gene TRBV4-1 combines with J gene TRBJ1-5; D is unresolved. The CDR3 sequence is 15 residues long. Germline CDR1 is MGHRA and CDR2 is YSYEKL. The V and J ends lost 1 base and 4 bases respectively, with 11 bases between them. CDR3 bases: TGCGCCAGCAGCCAAGCAGAGTCGACTAATCAGCCCCAGCATTTT. Translating it yields CASSQAESTNQPQHF.

This chain connects TRBV29-1 to TRBJ2-7; D ambiguous. The CDR3 covers 14 residues. Germline CDR1 and CDR2: SQVTM and ANQGSEA. V lost 4 bases and J lost 1, with 14 bases in between. The CDR3 DNA is TGCAGCGTTGCGCGCAATTTTGGGTCCTACGAGCAGTACTTC. Amino acids: CSVARNFGSYEQYF.

The chain couples TRBV19 to TRBJ1-5, with TRBD1 matching 8 bases. Germline loops: CDR1 LNHDA, CDR2 SQIVND (reference sequence). The ends lost 5 bases at V and 0 bases at J; junction bases unmatched: 9. The CDR3 runs 17 residues. DNA of the CDR3: TGTGCCAGTAGTTTCGGGACAGGCGGATTTAGCAATCAGCCCCAGCATTTT. It encodes CASSFGTGGFSNQPQHF.

This clone was seen only once. The chain carries TRBV18 and TRBJ2-7, with TRBD1 matching 8 bases. The CDR3 totals 15 residues. Per germline, CDR1 KGHSH and CDR2 LQKENI. V shed 3 bases, J shed 0 bases, and the junction held 4 bases outside the gene matches. This CDR3 reads CASSPGTGTSYEQYF. CDR3 coding DNA: TGTGCCAGCTCACCCGGGACAGGAACCTCCTACGAGCAGTACTTC. The whole variable domain, remainder taken from reference TRBV18 and TRBJ2-7, is NAGVMQNPRHLVRRRGQEARLRCSPMKGHSHVYWYRQLPEEGLKFMVYLQKENIIDESGMPKERFSAEFPKEGPSILRIQQVVRGDSAAYFCASSPGTGTSYEQYFGPGTRLTVT.

The rearrangement links TRBV4-1 to TRBJ2-1; TRBD1 is a possible D gene (6 bases). The CDR3 totals 16 residues. Germline V CDR1 and CDR2: MGHRA, YSYEKL. The V gene lost 6 bases and the J gene lost 1 base, with 16 bases spanning the gap. This chain's CDR3 is CASRGARGRSYNEQFF. CDR3 nucleotides: TGCGCCAGCAGGGGCGCCAGGGGCCGGTCCTACAATGAGCAGTTCTTC.

The chain combines TRBV19 with TRBJ1-5; no definite D call. This CDR3 spans 14 amino acids. V shed 3 bases and J shed 4 bases, with 10 bases lying between them. Germline CDR1 and CDR2: LNHDA and SQIVND (reference sequence). CDR3 residues: CASSIETPNQPQHF. The DNA for the CDR3 is TGTGCCAGTAGTATTGAGACACCTAATCAGCCCCAGCATTTT.

Notes on this clone: Other nucleotide sequences in the sample specify the same CDR3. This rearrangement joins TRBV18 to TRBJ1-2; 12 bases are a match to TRBD1. V was clipped by 2 bases and J by 8 bases; unmatched bases: 3. From germline, CDR1 is KGHSH and CDR2 LQKENI. The CDR3 is 14 residues long. The CDR3 spells CASSPGTGGYGYTF. Here the CDR3 DNA reads TGTGCCAGCTCACCAGGGACAGGGGGCTACGGCTACACCTTC.

The CDR3 is CASSPGQVYGYTF. The CDR3 bases are TGCGCCAGCAGCCCGGGACAGGTCTATGGCTACACCTTC. V usage is TRBV5-1 and J usage is TRBJ1-2; 8 bases are a match to TRBD1. The germline gives CDR1 SGHRS, CDR2 YFSETQ. The CDR3 is 13 amino acids. J lost 4 bases, V lost 4 bases, and 3 bases had no gene match.

J is TRBJ2-5 and V is TRBV7-9; TRBD1 might be the D (5 bases). The J call may be incorrect, as the DNA end agrees better with TRBJ2-7. Germline CDR1 and CDR2: SEHNR and FQNEAQ (reference sequence). CDR3 length equals 14 residues. As DNA, the CDR3 is TGTGCCAGCAGCTTAGGCAGGGAATCCTACGAGCAGTACTTC. It codes for CASSLGRESYEQYF.

V usage is TRBV28 and J usage is TRBJ1-2, with 9 bases fitting TRBD1. CDR1 is MDHEN and CDR2 is SYDVKM in the germline V gene. The CDR3 extends over 16 amino acids. V lost 4 bases to trimming and J lost 8 bases; unmatched junction nucleotides: 14. Here the CDR3 DNA reads TGTGCCAGCAGTTATTTTCGCGCGGACAGGGGAGGAGGCTACACCTTC. Translation gives CASSYFRADRGGGYTF.

V usage is TRBV6-5 and J usage is TRBJ1-5; possible D gene TRBD1, 5 bases. Germline V CDR1 and CDR2: MNHEY, SVGAGI. Trimming shortened V by 6 bases and J by 3 bases, and 15 bases separated the two germline ends. This CDR3 has 15 amino acids. The DNA of the CDR3 is TGTGCCAGCAGCAGCCTGGGACTCTCCAATCAGCCCCAGCATTTT. Its translation is CASSSLGLSNQPQHF.

The chain carries TRBV7-2 and TRBJ2-7; either TRBD1 or TRBD2 may supply D (6 bases each). Germline values: CDR1 SGHTA, CDR2 FQGNSA. This CDR3 contains 15 residues. Trimming shortened V by 0 bases and J by 2 bases, and 11 bases separated the two germline ends. The CDR3 DNA sequence: TGTGCCAGCAGCTTAGCGCATGGGGGGCCCTACGAGCAGTACTTC. The encoded protein is CASSLAHGGPYEQYF.